This section outlines one T cell receptor beta chain sequence together with its context. The data were taken from a study of radiotherapy plus CTLA-4 blockade in lung cancer. Here immunoSEQ multiplex PCR was the method, and the copy in TCRdb shows in-frame clones only, minus some. The sample has roughly 58,000 clones, around 80% seen once. The junction had 6 bases not matched to a gene; V was cut back by 2 bases and J by 2 bases. The CDR3 consists of 16 residues. The germline CDR1 and CDR2 sequences are MNHEY and SVGAGI. The sequence derives from a human donor with non-small cell lung cancer whose response to radiotherapy plus ipilimumab could not be evaluated. The sample was peripheral blood, taken from a patient treated with radiotherapy plus ipilimumab. The chain has TRBV6-5 and TRBJ2-7; 10 nucleotides align to TRBD1. The CDR3 protein is CASSYTGTGVPYEQYF. CDR3 nucleotides: TGTGCCAGCAGTTACACCGGGACAGGGGTCCCCTACGAGCAGTACTTC.